The rows below give T cell receptor beta chains drawn from one sample of a study of response to subunit inactivated influenza vaccine. TCRdb used MiXCR to reprocess the RT-PCR reads, holding one entry per CDR3 protein. Seen here are roughly 620,000 distinct CDR3 sequences, about 10% observed once, and the top ten hold 9.5% to 11%. These records were also assigned to another study, of T cells expressing NK-cell markers.

The sequences come from PBMCs from blood, collected on the day of vaccination. All receptors come from a man aged 45-65 years who received an inactivated influenza vaccine. CDR3s include the opening cysteine and the closing phenylalanine or tryptophan. D genes are given only for firm matches. Clone size, where shown, is once, few, many, or a class for clones that have expanded.

TRBV4-1	TRBJ1-1	TRBD1	few	TGCGCCAGCAGCACGGCCGCAGGGGGCTGGAACACTGAAGCTTTCTTT	CASSTAAGGWNTEAFF
TRBV5-1	TRBJ2-1	TRBD2	few	TGCGCCAGCAGCGACCTAGCGGGAGGCAATGAGCAGTTCTTC	CASSDLAGGNEQFF
TRBV6-2/TRBV6-3	TRBJ2-7	-	many	TGTGCCAGCAGTCTCTCCCCGGATCGATCCTACGAGCAGTACTTC	CASSLSPDRSYEQYF
TRBV15	TRBJ2-2	TRBD1	-	TGTGCCACCAGCCATGGGACAGGGGGCATCGGGGAGCTGTTTTTT	CATSHGTGGIGELFF
TRBV14	TRBJ2-1	-	few	TGTGCCAGCAGCCAAGATTTATTTTTGACTCGGCGGGATAATGAGCAGTTCTTC	CASSQDLFLTRRDNEQFF
TRBV28	TRBJ2-4	-	few	TGTGCCAGCAGTTTAGCCGGGACGGTCAAAAACATTCAGTACTTC	CASSLAGTVKNIQYF
TRBV7-2	TRBJ2-3	-	-	TGTGCCAGCAGCTCCCAGTTTCGCCGCACAGATACGCAGTATTTT	CASSSQFRRTDTQYF
TRBV7-2	TRBJ2-2	-	once	TGTGCCAGCAGCCCCGGCCGGCGATCCGGGGAGCTGTTTTTT	CASSPGRRSGELFF
TRBV6-5	TRBJ1-1	-	few	TGTGCCAGCAGTTACACACAGGACACTGAAGCTTTCTTT	CASSYTQDTEAFF
TRBV6-1	TRBJ2-5	-	-	TGTGCCAGCAGTCCCTTTACCGTCAGGTTACAAGAGACCCAGTACTTC	CASSPFTVRLQETQYF
TRBV20-1	TRBJ2-1	TRBD2	-	TGCAGTGCTTTCGATGCGGGAGAAAGGAATGAGCAGTTCTTC	CSAFDAGERNEQFF
TRBV2	TRBJ2-5	-	-	TGTGCCAGCAGCGCCCCCCAAGAGACCCAGTACTTC	CASSAPQETQYF
TRBV20-1	TRBJ2-3	-	few	TGCAGTGCCACCGGGGTCTCTAGCACAGATACGCAGTATTTT	CSATGVSSTDTQYF
TRBV10-3	TRBJ2-7	-	few	TGTGCCATCATGGGGGACCAGCTCTCCTACGAGCAGTACTTC	CAIMGDQLSYEQYF
TRBV12-3/TRBV12-4	TRBJ2-7	-	few	TGTGCCAGCAGTTTAGCCTCCCGAACTTACGAGCAGTACTTC	CASSLASRTYEQYF
TRBV5-1	TRBJ2-3	-	many	TGCGCCAGCAGCTTTCCCGGAGACAGTTTTTTCACAGATACGCAGTATTTT	CASSFPGDSFFTDTQYF
TRBV10-3	TRBJ2-7	TRBD1	-	TGTGCCATTGGACGCAGGGACAGGGGGAACGAGCAGTACTTC	CAIGRRDRGNEQYF
TRBV5-1	TRBJ1-2	TRBD1	few	TGCGCCAGCAGCGTGGACAGGGGTGGCTACACCTTC	CASSVDRGGYTF
TRBV7-2	TRBJ2-1	-	few	TGTGCCAGCAGCTTTGACTTCATGAGCTCCTACAATGAGCAGTTCTTC	CASSFDFMSSYNEQFF
TRBV11-2	TRBJ2-3	-	-	TGTGCCAGCAGCTTAGGGGGCCTAAAGGCAGATACGCAGTATTTT	CASSLGGLKADTQYF
TRBV7-2	TRBJ2-1	-	-	TGTGCCAGCAGCTTAGGGACTATACCCAGTTTCTACAATGAGCAGTTCTTC	CASSLGTIPSFYNEQFF
TRBV7-2	TRBJ2-1	-	many	TGTGCCAGCAGCTTAGTGGGTTCAGGGCTAAATGAGCAGTTCTTC	CASSLVGSGLNEQFF
TRBV20-1	TRBJ2-5	-	-	TGCAGTGCTAGAGATTCGCGGGGCCAAGAGACCCAGTACTTC	CSARDSRGQETQYF
TRBV5-1	TRBJ1-2	-	-	TGCGCCAGCAGCTCCTCAGGACATCTATATGGCTACACCTTC	CASSSSGHLYGYTF
TRBV20-1	TRBJ2-3	TRBD2	-	TGCAGTGCTAGAGATTTCCGCAGGGCGGGGGGAGATACGCAGTATTTT	CSARDFRRAGGDTQYF
TRBV5-1	TRBJ1-1	-	many	TGCGCCAGCAGCTTGGGTCCCCCGGGCACTGAAGCTTTCTTT	CASSLGPPGTEAFF
TRBV12-3/TRBV12-4	TRBJ2-7	-	few	TGTGCCAGCAGTCCTGGGACTTATAGCTCCTACGAGCAGTACTTC	CASSPGTYSSYEQYF
TRBV3-1	TRBJ2-2	-	-	TGTGCCAGCAGCCAAGCCGTTAGCCGGAACACCGGGGAGCTGTTTTTT	CASSQAVSRNTGELFF
TRBV2	TRBJ2-3	-	few	TGTGCCAGCAGTGAAGTGGGATTTGGCTCCCGGGGAGATACGCAGTATTTT	CASSEVGFGSRGDTQYF
TRBV7-9	TRBJ2-7	-	-	TGTGCCAGCAGCCGATGGGGTGGAGGGGGCTTCCACGAGCAGTACTTC	CASSRWGGGGFHEQYF
TRBV20-1	TRBJ2-7	TRBD2	few	TGCAGTGCTCAAGGTGGACTAGCGACTCGCGAGCAGTACTTC	CSAQGGLATREQYF
TRBV5-1	TRBJ2-7	-	few	TGCGCCAGCAGCTTGAACTCGGGAGCCACCTACGAGCAGTACTTC	CASSLNSGATYEQYF
TRBV27	TRBJ2-7	-	many	TGTGCCAGCAGAGGGCTACGAATGTTTTACGAGCAGTACTTC	CASRGLRMFYEQYF
TRBV18	TRBJ2-6	TRBD2	few	TGTGCCAGCTCTTCGAGTCTAGCGGGAGGCCTGAGCTCTGGGGCCAACGTCCTGACTTTC	CASSSSLAGGLSSGANVLTF
TRBV12-3/TRBV12-4	TRBJ2-3	TRBD1	many	TGTGCCAGCAGCACGGGACAGGGGAACACAGATACGCAGTATTTT	CASSTGQGNTDTQYF
TRBV5-1	TRBJ1-4	-	-	TGCGCCAGCAGCTTGGGCCCCAGGGAGTCGGGAGAAAAACTGTTTTTT	CASSLGPRESGEKLFF